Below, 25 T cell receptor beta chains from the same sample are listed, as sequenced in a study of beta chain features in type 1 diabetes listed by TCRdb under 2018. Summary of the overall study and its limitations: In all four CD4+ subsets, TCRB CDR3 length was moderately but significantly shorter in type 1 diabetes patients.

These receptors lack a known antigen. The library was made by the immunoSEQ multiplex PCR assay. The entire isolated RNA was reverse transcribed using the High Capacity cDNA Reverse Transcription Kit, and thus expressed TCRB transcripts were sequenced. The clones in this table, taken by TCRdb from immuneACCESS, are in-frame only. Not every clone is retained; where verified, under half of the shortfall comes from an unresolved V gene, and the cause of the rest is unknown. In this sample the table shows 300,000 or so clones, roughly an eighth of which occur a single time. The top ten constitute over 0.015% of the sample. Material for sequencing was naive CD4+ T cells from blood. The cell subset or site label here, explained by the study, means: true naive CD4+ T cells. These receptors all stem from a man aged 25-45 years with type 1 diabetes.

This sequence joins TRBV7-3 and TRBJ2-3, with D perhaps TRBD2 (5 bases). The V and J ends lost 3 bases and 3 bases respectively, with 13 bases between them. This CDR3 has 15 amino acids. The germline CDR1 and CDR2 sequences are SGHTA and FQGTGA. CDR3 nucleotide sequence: TGTGCCAGCAGCTTTGGGGAGCGGAGAACAGATACGCAGTATTTT. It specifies CASSFGERRTDTQYF.

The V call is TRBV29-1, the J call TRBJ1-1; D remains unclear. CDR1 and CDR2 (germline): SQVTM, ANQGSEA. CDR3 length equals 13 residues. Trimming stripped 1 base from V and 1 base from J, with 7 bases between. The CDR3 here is CSVEVFKNTEAFF. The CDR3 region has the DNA TGCAGCGTTGAAGTTTTCAAGAACACTGAAGCTTTCTTT.

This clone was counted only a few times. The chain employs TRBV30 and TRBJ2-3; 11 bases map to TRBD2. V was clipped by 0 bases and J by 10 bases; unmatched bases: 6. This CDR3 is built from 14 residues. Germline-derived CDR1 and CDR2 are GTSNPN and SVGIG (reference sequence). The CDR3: CAWSVGSGRAAQYF. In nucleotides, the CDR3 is TGTGCCTGGAGTGTTGGTAGCGGGAGGGCCGCGCAGTATTTT. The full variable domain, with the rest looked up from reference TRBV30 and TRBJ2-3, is SQTIHQWPATLVQPVGSPLSLECTVEGTSNPNLYWYRQAAGRGLQLLFYSVGIGQISSEVPQNLSASRPQDRQFILSSKKLLLSDSGFYLCAWSVGSGRAAQYFGPGTRLTVL.

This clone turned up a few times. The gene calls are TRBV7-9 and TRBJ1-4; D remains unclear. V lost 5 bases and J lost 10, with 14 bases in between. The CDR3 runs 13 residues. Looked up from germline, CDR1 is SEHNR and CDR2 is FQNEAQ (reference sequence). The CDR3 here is CASSLSNEGKLFF. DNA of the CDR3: TGTGCCAGCAGCCTGAGTAATGAGGGAAAACTGTTTTTT.

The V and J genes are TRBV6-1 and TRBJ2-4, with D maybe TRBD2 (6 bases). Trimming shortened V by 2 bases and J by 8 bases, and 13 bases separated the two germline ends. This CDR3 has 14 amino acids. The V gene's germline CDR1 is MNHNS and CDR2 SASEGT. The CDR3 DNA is TGTGCCAGCAGTGAAAGTATACTAGCTCACATTCAGTACTTC. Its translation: CASSESILAHIQYF.

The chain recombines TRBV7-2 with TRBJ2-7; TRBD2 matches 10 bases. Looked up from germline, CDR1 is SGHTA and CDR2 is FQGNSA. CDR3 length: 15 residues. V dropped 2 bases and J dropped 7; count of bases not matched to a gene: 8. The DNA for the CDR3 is TGTGCCAGCAGCTTATATCCTAGCGGGGGTAGGGAGCAGTACTTC. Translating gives CASSLYPSGGREQYF. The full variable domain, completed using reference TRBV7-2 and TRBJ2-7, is GAGVSQSPSNKVTEKGKDVELRCDPISGHTALYWYRQSLGQGLEFLIYFQGNSAPDKSGLPSDRFSAERTGGSVSTLTIQRTQQEDSAVYLCASSLYPSGGREQYFGPGTRLTVT.

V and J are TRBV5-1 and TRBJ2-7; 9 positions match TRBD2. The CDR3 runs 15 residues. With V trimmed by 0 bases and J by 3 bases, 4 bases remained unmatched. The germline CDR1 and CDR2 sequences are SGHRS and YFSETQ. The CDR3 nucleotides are TGCGCCAGCAGCTTGGGACTAGCGGCTGGCTACGAGCAGTACTTC. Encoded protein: CASSLGLAAGYEQYF.

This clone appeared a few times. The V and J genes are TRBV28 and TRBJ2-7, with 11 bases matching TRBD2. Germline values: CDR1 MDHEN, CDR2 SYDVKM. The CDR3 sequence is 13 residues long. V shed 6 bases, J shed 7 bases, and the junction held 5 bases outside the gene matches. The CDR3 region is CASRLAGVGEQYF. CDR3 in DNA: TGTGCCAGCAGACTAGCGGGAGTGGGTGAGCAGTACTTC.

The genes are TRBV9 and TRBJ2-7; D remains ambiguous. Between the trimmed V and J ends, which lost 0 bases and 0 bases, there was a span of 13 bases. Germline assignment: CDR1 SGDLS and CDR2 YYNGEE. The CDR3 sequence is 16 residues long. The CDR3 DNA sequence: TGTGCCAGCAGCGTAGGGTCGGCGGTTTCCTCCTACGAGCAGTACTTC. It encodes CASSVGSAVSSYEQYF.

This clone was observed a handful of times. The CDR3 nucleotides are TGTGCCAGCAGCTACTGGGACAGAGACACCGGGGAGCTGTTTTTT. Amino acids: CASSYWDRDTGELFF. The J gene is TRBJ2-2, the V gene TRBV7-8; TRBD1 matches 7 bases. The CDR3 loop spans 15 amino acids. V gave up 4 bases and J gave up 3 bases; unmatched junction bases: 5. The germline V gene encodes CDR1 SGHVS and CDR2 FQNEAQ.

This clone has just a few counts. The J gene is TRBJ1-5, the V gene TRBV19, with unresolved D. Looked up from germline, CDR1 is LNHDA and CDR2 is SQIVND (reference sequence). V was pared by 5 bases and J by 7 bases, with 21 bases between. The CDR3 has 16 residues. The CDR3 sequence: CASSSPTLPTYQPQHF. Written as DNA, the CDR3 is TGTGCCAGTAGTTCTCCGACACTCCCAACGTACCAGCCCCAGCATTTT.

The CDR3: CASTNPGTGTYEQYF. CDR3 nucleotide sequence: TGTGCCAGCACCAATCCGGGGACAGGGACTTACGAGCAGTACTTC. This chain links TRBV6-6 with TRBJ2-7; 9 bases map to TRBD1. V trimming: 7 bases; J trimming: 4 bases; junction bases outside the gene matches: 11. This CDR3 has 15 amino acids. Germline V gene sequence: CDR1 MNHNY, CDR2 SVGAGI (reference sequence).

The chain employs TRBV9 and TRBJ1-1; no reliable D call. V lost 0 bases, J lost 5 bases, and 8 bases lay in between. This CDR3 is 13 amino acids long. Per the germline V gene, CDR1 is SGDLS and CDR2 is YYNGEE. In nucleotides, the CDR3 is TGTGCCAGCAGCGTAGTGAGGGAGACTGAAGCTTTCTTT. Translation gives CASSVVRETEAFF.

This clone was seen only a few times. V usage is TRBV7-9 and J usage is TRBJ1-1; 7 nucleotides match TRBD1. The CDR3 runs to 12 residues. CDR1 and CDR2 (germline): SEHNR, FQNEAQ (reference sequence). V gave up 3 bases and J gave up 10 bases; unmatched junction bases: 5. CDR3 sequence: CASSLMDRRAFF. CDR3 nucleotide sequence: TGTGCCAGCAGCTTGATGGACAGGAGAGCTTTCTTT.

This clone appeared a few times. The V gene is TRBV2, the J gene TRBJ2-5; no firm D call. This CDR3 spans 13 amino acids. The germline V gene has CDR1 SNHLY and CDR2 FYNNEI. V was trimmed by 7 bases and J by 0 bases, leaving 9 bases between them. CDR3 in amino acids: CASKSQNQETQYF. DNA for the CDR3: TGTGCCAGCAAGTCACAGAACCAAGAGACCCAGTACTTC.

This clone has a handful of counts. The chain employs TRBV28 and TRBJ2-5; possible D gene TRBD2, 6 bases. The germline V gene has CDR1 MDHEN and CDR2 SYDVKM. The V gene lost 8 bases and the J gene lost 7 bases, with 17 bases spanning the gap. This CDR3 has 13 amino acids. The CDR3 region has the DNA TGTGCCAGCTATGGACCGGGGGTCGGGACCCAGTACTTC. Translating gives CASYGPGVGTQYF.

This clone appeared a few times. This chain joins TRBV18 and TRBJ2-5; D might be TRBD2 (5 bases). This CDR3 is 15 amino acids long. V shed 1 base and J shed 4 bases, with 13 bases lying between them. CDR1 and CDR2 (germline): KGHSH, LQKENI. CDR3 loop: CASSPRGLPGETQYF. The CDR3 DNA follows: TGTGCCAGCTCACCACGAGGACTTCCCGGAGAGACCCAGTACTTC.

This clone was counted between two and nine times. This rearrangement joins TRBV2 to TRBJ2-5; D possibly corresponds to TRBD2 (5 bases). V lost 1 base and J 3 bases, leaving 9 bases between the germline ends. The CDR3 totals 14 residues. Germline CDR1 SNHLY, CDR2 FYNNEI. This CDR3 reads CASSEGLMKETQYF. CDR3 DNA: TGTGCCAGCAGTGAAGGACTAATGAAAGAGACCCAGTACTTC. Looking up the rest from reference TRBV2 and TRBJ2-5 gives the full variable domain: EPEVTQTPSHQVTQMGQEVILRCVPISNHLYFYWYRQILGQKVEFLVSFYNNEISEKSEIFDDQFSVERPDGSNFTLKIRSTKLEDSAMYFCASSEGLMKETQYFGPGTRLLVL.

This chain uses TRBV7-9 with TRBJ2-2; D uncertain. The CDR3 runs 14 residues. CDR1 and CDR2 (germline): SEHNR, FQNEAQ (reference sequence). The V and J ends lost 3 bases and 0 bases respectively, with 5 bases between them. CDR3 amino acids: CASSFTANTGELFF. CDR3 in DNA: TGTGCCAGCAGCTTTACTGCGAACACCGGGGAGCTGTTTTTT. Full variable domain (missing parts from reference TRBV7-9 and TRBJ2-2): DTGVSQNPRHKITKRGQNVTFRCDPISEHNRLYWYRQTLGQGPEFLTYFQNEAQLEKSRLLSDRFSAERPKGSFSTLEIQRTEQGDSAMYLCASSFTANTGELFFGEGSRLTVL.

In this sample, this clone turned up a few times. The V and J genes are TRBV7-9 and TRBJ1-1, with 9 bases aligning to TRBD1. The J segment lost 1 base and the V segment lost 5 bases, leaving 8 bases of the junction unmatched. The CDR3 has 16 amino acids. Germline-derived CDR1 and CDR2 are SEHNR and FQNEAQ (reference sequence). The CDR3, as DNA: TGTGCCAGCAGCCCATTGAGGACAGGGGCGAACACTGAAGCTTTCTTT. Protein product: CASSPLRTGANTEAFF.

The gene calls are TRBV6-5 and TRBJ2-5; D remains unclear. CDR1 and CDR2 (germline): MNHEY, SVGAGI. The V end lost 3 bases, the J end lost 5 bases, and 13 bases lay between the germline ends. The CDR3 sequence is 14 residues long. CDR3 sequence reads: CASSYSESMETQYF. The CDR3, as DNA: TGTGCCAGCAGTTATTCTGAGAGTATGGAGACCCAGTACTTC.

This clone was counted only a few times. CDR3 residues: CASRGEYNEQFF. The CDR3 DNA sequence: TGTGCCAGCAGGGGAGAATACAATGAGCAGTTCTTC. The chain combines TRBV6-5 with TRBJ2-1; TRBD2 might be the D (5 bases). Trimming removed 6 bases at V and 4 bases at J, with 7 bases between. Germline-derived CDR1 and CDR2 are MNHEY and SVGAGI. This CDR3 region has 12 residues.

The CDR3 reads CASSGGTSYNEQFF. CDR3 in DNA: TGTGCCAGCAGTGGCGGGACTAGCTACAATGAGCAGTTCTTC. This rearrangement joins TRBV28 to TRBJ2-1, with 8 bases matching TRBD2. Germline values: CDR1 MDHEN, CDR2 SYDVKM. The V segment lost 5 bases and the J segment 3 bases; nucleotides outside the gene matches: 3. The CDR3 runs to 14 residues. Complete variable domain (other parts from reference TRBV28 and TRBJ2-1): DVKVTQSSRYLVKRTGEKVFLECVQDMDHENMFWYRQDPGLGLRLIYFSYDVKMKEKGDIPEGYSVSREKKERFSLILESASTNQTSMYLCASSGGTSYNEQFFGPGTRLTVL.

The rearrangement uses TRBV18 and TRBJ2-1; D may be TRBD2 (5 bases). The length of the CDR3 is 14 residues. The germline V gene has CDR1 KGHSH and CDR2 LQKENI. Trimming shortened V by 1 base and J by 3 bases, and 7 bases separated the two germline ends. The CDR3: CASSPQDFYNEQFF. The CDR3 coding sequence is TGTGCCAGCTCACCACAGGACTTCTACAATGAGCAGTTCTTC.

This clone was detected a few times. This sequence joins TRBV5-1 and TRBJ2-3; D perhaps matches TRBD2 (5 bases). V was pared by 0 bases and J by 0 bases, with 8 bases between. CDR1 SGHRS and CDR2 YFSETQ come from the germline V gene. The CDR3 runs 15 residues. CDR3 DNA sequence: TGCGCCAGCAGCTTGGCTAGCTCTAGCACAGATACGCAGTATTTT. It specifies CASSLASSSTDTQYF.